Listed below are T cell receptor beta chains from one sample, sequenced in a study of blood T cell repertoires in COVID-19. TCRdb's table, derived via immunoSEQ multiplex PCR, lists solely in-frame clones and lacks some. The table lists 470,000 or so clones, 87% of them singletons. The sample taken for sequencing was PBMCs or T cells enriched from blood (not recorded which). The origin of the receptors is a woman under 30 with acute COVID-19. The CDR3 runs from the conserved cysteine through the conserved F or W. A D gene is named only where the DNA matches it firmly. For some rows the clone size is stated as once, few or many, or as a class when expanded; others skip it.

>-|TRBJ1-4|-|TRBV9
TGTGCCAGCGGTAGATCGGATGAAAAACTGTTTTTT
CASGRSDEKLFF
>-|TRBJ2-7|TRBD2|TRBV18
TGTGCCAGCTCACCACGAGCCCGTCTAGCGGGCTCCTACGAGCAGTACTTC
CASSPRARLAGSYEQYF
>-|TRBJ1-6|TRBD1|TRBV19
TGTGCCACAGGACAGGGGGAGATTCCACCCCTCCACTTT
CATGQGEIPPLHF
>-|TRBJ1-1|-|TRBV7-9
TGTGCCAGCAGCTTAGTACTTGGGAACACTGAAGCTTTCTTT
CASSLVLGNTEAFF
>few|TRBJ1-2|TRBD1|TRBV27
TGTGCCAGCAGTTTAAAGGACAGGGGCGGCGGCTACACCTTC
CASSLKDRGGGYTF
>-|TRBJ1-5|-|TRBV9
TGTGCCAGCAGCGAACAGGCTAGCAATCAGCCCCAGCATTTT
CASSEQASNQPQHF
>few|TRBJ1-5|-|TRBV30
TGTGCCTGGAGTTACCAGGGAGGGGATCAGCCCCAGCATTTT
CAWSYQGGDQPQHF
>-|TRBJ1-1|-|TRBV12-5
TGTGCTAGTGGTTACCAGGGGACTGAAGCTTTCTTT
CASGYQGTEAFF
>-|TRBJ1-4|TRBD1|TRBV18
TGTGCCAGCTCTATGGGACAGGGGAGAGAAAAACTGTTTTTT
CASSMGQGREKLFF
>few|TRBJ2-7|-|TRBV19
TGTGCCAGTAGTATTGGGCAGGGAGGCTACGAGCAGTACTTC
CASSIGQGGYEQYF
>-|TRBJ2-7|-|TRBV10-3
TGTGCCATCAGTCAATTTACAGGGAGCTCCTACGAGCAGTACTTC
CAISQFTGSSYEQYF
>-|TRBJ2-7|TRBD2|TRBV7-2
TGTGCCAGCAACCTCGGCAGCGGGAAGTGGTACGAGCAGTACTTC
CASNLGSGKWYEQYF
>-|TRBJ2-3|-|TRBV19
TGTGCCAGTAGTATAGGGGGCAGCACAGATACGCAGTATTTT
CASSIGGSTDTQYF
>-|TRBJ1-1|TRBD1|TRBV25-1
TGTGCCAGCAGTGTGACAGGGGGCCTTAACACTGAAGCTTTCTTT
CASSVTGGLNTEAFF
>once|TRBJ2-7|-|TRBV11-2
TGTGCCAGCAGCTTCTCGTCTAACGAGCAGTACTTC
CASSFSSNEQYF
>-|TRBJ2-5|-|TRBV4-3
TGCGCCAGCAGCCAAGGAATGGGGAGGGAGACCCAGTACTTC
CASSQGMGRETQYF
>-|TRBJ2-5|TRBD1|TRBV27
TGTGCCAGCAGTCCCCGGACAGGCCTGGAGACCCAGTACTTC
CASSPRTGLETQYF
>-|TRBJ2-1|TRBD1|TRBV11-3
TGTGCCAGCAGCCCTAGAACCGGGACAGGGTTTCGGAATGAGCAGTTCTTC
CASSPRTGTGFRNEQFF
>-|TRBJ2-7|-|TRBV7-8
TGTGCCAGCAGCTTACGAGGAAACGAGCAGTACTTC
CASSLRGNEQYF
>-|TRBJ2-7|-|TRBV9
TGTGCCAGCAGCCGGGACTTCTCCTACGAGCAGTACTTC
CASSRDFSYEQYF
>-|TRBJ1-4|TRBD1|TRBV7-9
TGTGCCAGCAGTTTGCCGGGACAGGGTGAAGAAAAACTGTTTTTT
CASSLPGQGEEKLFF
>-|TRBJ2-5|TRBD2|TRBV19
TGTGCCAGTAGTGGACTAGCGGGGTCAGAGACCCAGTACTTC
CASSGLAGSETQYF
>-|TRBJ1-5|-|TRBV6-2/TRBV6-3
TGTGCCAGCAGTTACCTTCTCGGGAGGGTCAATCAGCCCCAGCATTTT
CASSYLLGRVNQPQHF
>-|TRBJ2-7|TRBD1|TRBV7-9
TGTGCCAGCGGAAGGGACAGCCCCATCTACGAGCAGTACTTC
CASGRDSPIYEQYF
>-|TRBJ1-2|-|TRBV30
TGTGCCTGGAGTTCCCGCCGGGGGGGCTTTAACTATGGCTACACCTTC
CAWSSRRGGFNYGYTF
>-|TRBJ1-3|-|TRBV4-3
TGCGCCAGCAGCCAAGATGTTATAACTAACTCTGGAAACACCATATATTTT
CASSQDVITNSGNTIYF
>-|TRBJ1-1|TRBD1|TRBV3-1/TRBV3-2
TGTGCCAGCAGCCGCGGACAGGGGGCGGAAGCTTTCTTT
CASSRGQGAEAFF
>-|TRBJ1-2|TRBD1|TRBV27
TGTGCCAGCACAGCCCAGGGACAGTCGCCGATCTATGGCTACACCTTC
CASTAQGQSPIYGYTF
>-|TRBJ2-1|-|TRBV19
TGTGCCAGTAGTATAGGTCAGTCCTCCTACAATGAGCAGTTCTTC
CASSIGQSSYNEQFF
>-|TRBJ2-5|-|TRBV9
TGTGCCAGCAGCGGGACATACCAAGAGACCCAGTACTTC
CASSGTYQETQYF
>few|TRBJ1-6|TRBD1|TRBV28
TGTGCCAGCAGCCCGGACAGGGCCCCTCAGAGCTCCTATAATTCACCCCTCCACTTT
CASSPDRAPQSSYNSPLHF
>-|TRBJ1-6|-|TRBV19
TGTGCCAGTAGTACAGACATCTCCTATAATTCACCCCTCCACTTT
CASSTDISYNSPLHF
>-|TRBJ2-3|-|TRBV18
TGTGCCAGCTCACCCGGAGCAGCCACCCGGGGTGAGCAGTATTTT
CASSPGAATRGEQYF
>-|TRBJ1-1|TRBD1|TRBV5-1
TGCGCCAGCAGCTCAGACAGGGGGCCGAACACTGAAGCTTTCTTT
CASSSDRGPNTEAFF
>-|TRBJ2-7|-|TRBV27
TGTGCCAGTCTGGACTTCCTCTCCTACGAGCAGTACTTC
CASLDFLSYEQYF
>once|TRBJ2-7|TRBD2|TRBV5-3
TGTGCCAGAAGCAGGACCGTTGACGGGAGGGAATACGAGCAGTACTTC
CARSRTVDGREYEQYF
>-|TRBJ2-1|TRBD2|TRBV7-2
TGTGCCAGCAGCTCGAACCTGGGACTAGCGGGGTACAATGAGCAGTTCTTC
CASSSNLGLAGYNEQFF
>-|TRBJ2-7|-|TRBV5-5
TGTGCCAGCAGCTTAAGGGCAGGGCGGTTCTACGAGCAGTACTTC
CASSLRAGRFYEQYF
>-|TRBJ1-5|TRBD1|TRBV18
TGTGCCAGCTCACCCGGACAGGGAAGTAGCAATCAGCCCCAGCATTTT
CASSPGQGSSNQPQHF
>-|TRBJ2-3|TRBD2|TRBV19
TGTGCCAGTAGTCTGTCGACTAGCGGGAGGGTGGATACGCAGTATTTT
CASSLSTSGRVDTQYF
>-|TRBJ2-1|-|TRBV15
TGTGCCACCAGCAGAGTAGGGGGAATTGAGCAGTTCTTC
CATSRVGGIEQFF
>-|TRBJ2-5|-|TRBV3-1/TRBV3-2
TGTGCCAGCAGCCCGGGTTGGGGAGGTGGAGAGACCCAGTACTTC
CASSPGWGGGETQYF
>once|TRBJ2-3|-|TRBV4-1
TGCGCCAGCAGCCAAGATATAGCAACAGATACGCAGTATTTT
CASSQDIATDTQYF
>-|TRBJ2-7|-|TRBV24-1
TGTGCCACCAGTGATACCGTTCAGGGCCACGAGCAGTACTTC
CATSDTVQGHEQYF
>-|TRBJ2-2|TRBD2|TRBV27
TGTGCCAGCAGTCTACTACAGGGACTAGGGCTGGCCGGGGAGCTGTTTTTT
CASSLLQGLGLAGELFF
>-|TRBJ1-2|TRBD1|TRBV28
TGTGCCAGCAGTATTGGACAGGGGGGGAATGGCTACACCTTC
CASSIGQGGNGYTF
>-|TRBJ2-7|-|TRBV18
TGTGCCAGCTCACCAGGACAAAGCAACTCTTACGAGCAGTACTTC
CASSPGQSNSYEQYF